This TCR beta chain was sequenced for a study of T-cell memory formation after mild COVID-19 (dated by TCRdb to the early 2020s). Notes on the research overall: Most TCR sequence clusters were specific to one of the two donors. Two young, previously healthy adult volunteers made up the cohort, one male and one female. In a couple of donors, T-cell clones that expanded and contracted after mild COVID-19 were followed by sequencing TCRalpha and TCRbeta repertoires longitudinally. Study-wide findings and limitations: Some responding clones were found in pre-infection memory, which suggests that pre-existing cross-reactive memory T cells took part in the SARS-CoV-2 response. The second-wave clones that peaked on day 37 were not confirmed to be SARS-CoV-2 specific. Only two mild cases were covered by the study, and larger cohorts that include severe cases with pre-infection samples were considered necessary. Contracting CD4+ clones were found mainly in CM and EM memory subsets, while CD8+ clones were enriched in EMRA. From day 15 to 85, contracting clones showed balanced CD4/CD8 phenotypes, whereas a second wave of clones that expanded from day 15 to 37 leaned towards CD4+.

The instrument was an Illumina NovaSeq 6000. TCRalpha and TCRbeta cDNA libraries were constructed by 5'RACE with constant-segment primers, with sample barcodes and unique molecular identifiers being introduced. RNA was extracted from every sample with Trizol reagent. Amplification of the libraries took two PCR steps, and the second step added a second sample barcode plus Illumina TruSeq adapters. Sequencing of the libraries was done on an Illumina NovaSeq, producing 2 x 150 bp paired-end reads. Per the source publication's procedure: Reads were demultiplexed and collapsed into UMI-guided consensus sequences with migec v1.2.7. Using mixcr v2.1.11, the UMI consensuses were aligned to TRA and TRB V and J templates and assembled into clonotypes. Clonotypes were classified as expanded or contracted when called significant by both edgeR and NoisET, with noise models trained on biological replicates. For edgeR calls, the cutoffs were a false discovery rate-adjusted p below 0.01 and a log2 fold-change threshold of 1. As an exploratory analysis of dynamics, max-normalized trajectories of the 1000 most abundant clonotypes were examined with PCA combined with hierarchical clustering. Each responding clone was given a CD4 or CD8 phenotype based on the CD4+ and CD8+ repertoires, which had been sequenced separately. The public reads were run again by TCRdb, first through fastp at Q25 and then through MiXCR, and only productive beta chains were kept. Duplicate CDR3 protein sequences are folded into a single record with the most common DNA and genes. The V and J calls reflect TCRdb's pipeline rather than the authors' work. The sample contains about 140,000 distinct CDR3 sequences, 15% to 20% of them found a single time. The ten top clones hold around 2.4% of the sample.

In regard to this clonotype: Its antigen remains undetermined. No much larger clone exists at a distance of one base, and base qualities are not known.

There are 15 amino acids in the CDR3, from cysteine to phenylalanine inclusive. The kept DNA is CDR3 alone, 45 bases in frame from the first base. Relative to germline, V is 5 bases shorter and J is 0 bases shorter, with 12 bases between their ends. The germline V gene provides CDR1 SGHVS and CDR2 FNYEAQ. Ficoll-Paque density gradient centrifugation was the method used to isolate PBMCs. Sequences were obtained from PBMCs or a T cell subset sorted from them (not recorded which). The receptor's source is an adult woman who had mild COVID-19 (a few samples of this study predate the infection). The sample titles of this study are shuffled in the database, so cell type and time point are left out; the donor was told from shared clones. Rearrangement joined TRBV7-6 to TRBJ2-3; the D gene cannot be resolved reliably. The bases read TGTGCCAGCAGCCCGCGGACGGCTAGCACAGATACGCAGTATTTT. Translated, this is CASSPRTASTDTQYF.